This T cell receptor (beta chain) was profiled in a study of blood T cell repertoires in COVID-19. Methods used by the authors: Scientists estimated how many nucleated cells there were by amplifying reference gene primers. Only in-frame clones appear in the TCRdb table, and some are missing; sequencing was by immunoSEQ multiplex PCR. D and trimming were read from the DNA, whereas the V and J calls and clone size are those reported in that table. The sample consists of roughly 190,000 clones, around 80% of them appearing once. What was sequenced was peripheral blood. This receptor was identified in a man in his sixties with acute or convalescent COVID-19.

The CDR3 loop is CASSLGQGRIDTQYF. The CDR3 DNA follows: TGTGCCAGCAGCTTAGGTCAGGGTAGAATAGATACGCAGTATTTT. The chain couples TRBV7-2 to TRBJ2-3; a weak D match, TRBD1 (5 bases). The CDR3 spans 15 residues. Germline V gene sequence: CDR1 SGHTA, CDR2 FQGNSA. The V and J ends lost 1 base and 5 bases respectively, with 13 bases between them.